Each of the 9 T cell receptor beta chains below was sequenced from the same sample in a study of blood T cells in healthy people across ages. The authors ran a second PCR of 7 to 11 cycles using a sample-barcoded 5' primer and a J-beta primer mix. TCRdb re-called the 5' RACE reads with MiXCR, one entry per CDR3 protein. The data contain hundreds of thousands of distinct CDR3 sequences, about half of them singletons. The specimen was blood. The receptors here all came from a woman in her fifties or sixties in good health.

This sequence joins TRBV12-3 or TRBV12-4 and TRBJ2-1, with TRBD2 identical over 7 bases. Trimming took 7 bases from V and 7 from J; bases not matched to a gene: 7. This CDR3 has 13 residues. CDR3 sequence reads: CASTKLAMNEQFF. The CDR3 DNA follows: TGTGCCAGCACCAAACTAGCGATGAATGAGCAGTTCTTC.

The chain couples TRBV7-3 to TRBJ2-1; 10 bases fit TRBD2. The V segment lost 1 base and the J segment 7 bases; nucleotides outside the gene matches: 13. Per the germline V gene, CDR1 is SGHTA and CDR2 is FQGTGA. This CDR3 has 18 residues. The DNA for the CDR3 is TGTGCCAGCAGCTTAAAGGGAAAGAGGCTAGCGGGAGCGAATGAGCAGTTCTTC. Protein sequence: CASSLKGKRLAGANEQFF.

CDR3 DNA sequence: TGCAGTGCTAGAGATGGGACTAGCGGGACTCCCTCCTACAATGAGCAGTTCTTC. This encodes CSARDGTSGTPSYNEQFF. The V and J genes are TRBV20-1 and TRBJ2-1; 13 bases are a match to TRBD2. Germline values: CDR1 DFQATT, CDR2 SNEGSKA (reference sequence). V trimming: 0 bases; J trimming: 0 bases; junction bases outside the gene matches: 5. The CDR3 is made up of 18 amino acids.

This clonotype was counted a few times. The chain links TRBV10-3 to TRBJ2-6, with D hard to call. CDR1 is ENHRY and CDR2 is SYGVKD in the germline V gene. The CDR3 spans 15 residues. Trimming pared 3 bases from V and 2 bases from J, leaving 8 bases between. The chain's CDR3 is CAISESGTGANVLTF. CDR3 bases: TGTGCCATCAGTGAATCGGGTACTGGGGCCAACGTCCTGACTTTC.

This rearrangement joins TRBV30 to TRBJ1-5, with 9 bases that match TRBD1. The ends lost 3 bases at V and 3 bases at J; junction bases unmatched: 6. CDR3 length: 15 amino acids. Germline V CDR1 and CDR2: GTSNPN, SVGIG (reference sequence). The CDR3 spells CAWSHDRGFNQPQHF. Written as DNA, the CDR3 is TGTGCCTGGAGCCACGACAGGGGGTTCAATCAGCCCCAGCATTTT.

The chain carries TRBV24-1 and TRBJ1-1, with D unresolved. CDR1 is KGHDR, CDR2 SFDVKD, per germline. The CDR3 is 11 amino acids. V lost 3 bases and J lost 7, with 5 bases in between. The CDR3 DNA is TGTGCCACCAGTGATATCAATGAAGCTTTCTTT. Encoded protein: CATSDINEAFF.

The chain employs TRBV6-2 or TRBV6-3 and TRBJ2-1, with 10 bases that match TRBD2. The V gene's germline CDR1 is MNHEY and CDR2 SVGEGT. This CDR3 has 12 residues. With V trimmed by 5 bases and J by 12 bases, 4 bases remained unmatched. CDR3 in DNA: TGTGCCAGCAGTACTAGCGGGAAGAGGCAGTTCTTC. As protein: CASSTSGKRQFF.

The genes are TRBV20-1 and TRBJ2-1; the D is unclear. The germline V and J ends were trimmed by 1 base and 0 bases, with 10 bases remaining between them. Germline V gene data show CDR1 as DFQATT and CDR2 as SNEGSKA (reference sequence). This CDR3 contains 15 residues. The chain's CDR3 is CSARGAKNSYNEQFF. CDR3 DNA: TGCAGTGCTAGAGGGGCGAAAAACTCCTACAATGAGCAGTTCTTC.

V and J are TRBV6-2 or TRBV6-3 and TRBJ2-1, with TRBD2 matching over 11 bases. CDR1 is MNHEY, CDR2 SVGEGT, per germline. The CDR3 has 13 amino acids. V shed 7 bases, J shed 15 bases, and the junction held 11 bases outside the gene matches. The CDR3 nucleotides read TGTGCCAGCACGCGGGGACTAGCGGCCCGGTGGTTCTTC. Its protein product is CASTRGLAARWFF.